This T cell receptor beta chain came from a study of blood T cell repertoires in COVID-19. V gave up 3 bases and J gave up 7 bases; unmatched junction bases: 5. The CDR3 has 14 residues. Germline assignment: CDR1 SGHNT and CDR2 YENEEA. The protocol was immunoSEQ multiplex PCR, while the TCRdb copy is restricted to in-frame clones and leaves out a portion. The sample lists 95,000 to 100,000 clones, 85% seen once, with 1.5% to 2% in the top ten. The V and J genes are TRBV11-3 and TRBJ1-2, with TRBD1 matching over 10 bases. The sample was peripheral blood. The receptor was derived from a woman in her 70s with active or convalescent COVID-19. This chain's CDR3 is CASSFGQGGGGYTF. The CDR3, as DNA: TGTGCCAGCAGCTTCGGACAGGGGGGAGGTGGCTACACCTTC.